Each of the 7 T cell receptor beta chains below was sequenced from the same sample in a study of T cells in Graves' hyperthyroidism and ophthalmopathy. From RNA transcripts, TCR beta CDR3 regions were amplified. HTBI primers were employed in a first-round RT-PCR of the TCR CDR3. From the multiplex PCR reads, TCRdb called clonotypes with MiXCR, one entry per CDR3 protein. Of roughly 570,000 distinct CDR3 sequences listed, just over 45% were seen once; the top ten hold approximately 7.5%. Material for sequencing was peripheral blood or thyroid tissue (not recorded which). The source is a woman aged 18-29 years with Graves' hyperthyroidism.

The count of this clonotype is one. This chain connects TRBV2 to TRBJ2-3; D gene ambiguous. Germline CDR1 is SNHLY and CDR2 is FYNNEI. Deletions cut 2 bases from V and 4 bases from J, with 7 bases between. The CDR3 extends over 13 amino acids. This CDR3 is CASSERAADTQYF. The CDR3, as DNA: TGTGCCAGCAGTGAAAGGGCCGCAGATACGCAGTATTTT.

There are many counts of this clonotype. The chain is built from TRBV2 and TRBJ1-4; D remains ambiguous. V was clipped by 4 bases and J by 0 bases, with 9 bases between them. Germline V gives CDR1 SNHLY, CDR2 FYNNEI. The CDR3 spans 15 residues. The CDR3 spells CASSGRKATNEKLFF. In nucleotides, the CDR3 is TGTGCCAGCAGTGGACGTAAGGCAACTAATGAAAAACTGTTTTTT.

The rearrangement joins TRBV4-3 to TRBJ2-5; no definite D call. The CDR3 extends over 13 amino acids. Germline CDR1 reads LGHNA; CDR2 reads YSLEER. Trimming took off 3 bases at V and 4 bases at J, with 9 bases between the two ends. CDR3 coding DNA: TGCGCCAGCAGCCAGCCTTTAGGAGAGACCCAGTACTTC. This codes for CASSQPLGETQYF.

This clonotype appeared a few times. The chain combines TRBV9 with TRBJ2-2; D ambiguous. The CDR3 length is 16 residues. Trimming pared 3 bases from V and 1 base from J, leaving 13 bases between. Germline V gene sequence: CDR1 SGDLS, CDR2 YYNGEE. The CDR3 DNA follows: TGTGCCAGCAGCGACCATATCCGACAGAACACCGGGGAGCTGTTTTTT. Translation gives CASSDHIRQNTGELFF.

Of note for this clonotype: One junction end does not reproduce the germline sequence, and a read error may be involved. The J gene is TRBJ2-1, the V gene TRBV16, with 8 positions matching TRBD1. The germline V gene encodes CDR1 KGHSY and CDR2 FQNENV. The CDR3 sequence is 16 residues long. The CDR3 region has the DNA TGTGCCAGCAGGGCCACTCGACAGGGGACCTACAATGAGCAGCTCTTC. Translating it yields CASRATRQGTYNEQLF. Full variable domain (outside the CDR3, taken from reference TRBV16 and TRBJ2-1): GEEVAQTPKHLVRGEGQKAKLYCAPIKGHSYVFWYQQVLKNEFKFLISFQNENVFDETGMPKERFSAKCLPNSPCSLEIQATKLEDSAVYFCASRATRQGTYNEQLFGPGTRLTVL.

The rearrangement uses TRBV7-2 and TRBJ1-2; a weak D match, TRBD1 (5 bases). CDR1 SGHTA and CDR2 FQGNSA come from the germline V gene. The CDR3 extends over 14 amino acids. Trimming took 5 bases from V and 3 from J, leaving 13 bases between them. The CDR3 here is CASSTTQDDYGYTF. The CDR3 DNA follows: TGTGCCAGCAGCACCACACAGGATGACTATGGCTACACCTTC.

The table lists this clonotype with many counts. The chain is built from TRBV20-1 and TRBJ2-5, with D unresolved. The CDR3 has 14 amino acids. The germline CDR1 and CDR2 sequences are DFQATT and SNEGSKA (reference sequence). V lost 3 bases, J lost 3 bases, and 14 bases lay in between. CDR3 region: CSASLPTLEETQYF. The CDR3, as DNA: TGCAGTGCTAGTCTCCCTACCCTAGAAGAGACCCAGTACTTC.